The clone carrying this TCR beta chain occurred a few times. Researchers took RNA transcripts and amplified the TCR beta CDR3 regions from them. A set of HTBI primers served as the primers for a first-round RT-PCR of the TCR CDR3. TCRdb independently ran MiXCR on the multiplex PCR reads; one entry per CDR3 protein. In the table there are around 690,000 distinct CDR3 sequences, approximately 15% of which are singletons. The data were obtained in a study of T cells in Graves' hyperthyroidism and ophthalmopathy. CDR1 and CDR2 (germline): SEHNR, FQNEAQ (reference sequence). Trimming shortened V by 1 base and J by 6 bases, and 13 bases separated the two germline ends. The CDR3 is 15 amino acids.

The receptor comes from a man aged 45-65 years with Graves' hyperthyroidism. Sequenced material: blood. The chain has TRBV7-9 and TRBJ2-1; TRBD1 might be the D (5 bases). The CDR3 DNA sequence: TGTGCCAGCAGCTTAGGCCCTCAGGGTTTCAATGAGCAGTTCTTC. As protein: CASSLGPQGFNEQFF.